This passage covers 10 T cell receptor beta chains from one sample sequenced in a study of regulatory T cells in long-lasting Graves disease. Time point in this sample: newly diagnosed GD, antithyroid drugs for less than 3 months. Following extraction of RNA from PBMCs, that RNA was used to make the TCR library. Both iRepertoire HTBI primers and Arm-PCR of CDR3 regions were used to build the TCR beta libraries. MiXCR, applied by TCRdb to the multiplex PCR reads, yields one record per CDR3 protein. Of about 610,000 distinct CDR3 sequences detected, more than 15% appear once; the ten largest clones hold around 12%. The same specimen was also included in a second study, on T cells in Graves' hyperthyroidism and ophthalmopathy.

Here the sequenced sample was peripheral blood mononuclear cells (PBMCs), taken at new diagnosis, from a patient treated with antithyroid drugs. The receptor source for this set is a man younger than 35 with Graves disease.

This chain uses TRBV7-6 with TRBJ1-4, with a tentative D call TRBD1 (5 bases). The CDR3 runs to 14 residues. Germline V gene sequence: CDR1 SGHVS, CDR2 FNYEAQ. Deletions cut 5 bases from V and 8 bases from J, with 15 bases between. Written as DNA, the CDR3 is TGTGCCAGCAGCCGGGGACTCGGAGGCGAAAAACTGTTTTTT. Translated, it gives CASSRGLGGEKLFF.

The sample holds many counts of this clonotype. The chain has TRBV28 and TRBJ2-7, with TRBD1 matching over 12 bases. This CDR3 spans 15 amino acids. Germline lookup yields CDR1 MDHEN and CDR2 SYDVKM. V shed 7 bases, J shed 5 bases, and the junction held 9 bases outside the gene matches. The CDR3 is CASTTGQGAYHEQYF. For the CDR3, the DNA is TGTGCCAGCACCACGGGACAGGGGGCTTACCACGAGCAGTACTTC. Full variable domain (remainder filled in from reference TRBV28 and TRBJ2-7): DVKVTQSSRYLVKRTGEKVFLECVQDMDHENMFWYRQDPGLGLRLIYFSYDVKMKEKGDIPEGYSVSREKKERFSLILESASTNQTSMYLCASTTGQGAYHEQYFGPGTRLTVT.

This clonotype was counted once. V usage is TRBV7-2 and J usage is TRBJ2-1; maybe TRBD2 (5 bases). Judging by the DNA end, TRBJ2-5 fits better; the J call may be wrong. Germline CDR1 SGHTA, CDR2 FQGNSA. This CDR3 contains 15 residues. CDR3 bases: TGTGCCAGCAGCCCAGAAAACTTCGGGATGGAGACCCAGTACTTC. Protein product: CASSPENFGMETQYF.

This clonotype was counted at least ten times. The chain links TRBV27 to TRBJ2-7; D might be TRBD2 (6 bases). V was pared by 8 bases and J by 4 bases, with 15 bases between. This CDR3 has 13 residues. Per the germline V gene, CDR1 is MNHEY and CDR2 is SMNVEV (reference sequence). The CDR3 nucleotides are TGTGCCAGCGGTTCCGGGAGTTGGTACGAGCAGTACTTC. It yields the protein CASGSGSWYEQYF.

This clonotype was seen at least ten times. V usage is TRBV12-3 or TRBV12-4 and J usage is TRBJ2-3; 7 bases are shared with TRBD2. The CDR3 extends over 18 amino acids. The V segment lost 2 bases and the J segment 0 bases; nucleotides outside the gene matches: 11. The chain's CDR3 is CASSLHSRGVRSTDTQYF. CDR3 in DNA: TGTGCCAGCAGTTTACATTCCCGGGGGGTACGGAGCACAGATACGCAGTATTTT.

The sample holds many counts of this clonotype. The chain uses TRBV7-9 and TRBJ2-2, with D unresolved. Deletions cut 0 bases from V and 7 bases from J, with 9 bases between. This CDR3 region has 14 residues. CDR1 is SEHNR, CDR2 FQNEAQ, per germline (reference sequence). In DNA form, the CDR3 reads TGTGCCAGCAGCTTAGCGGGCAGAGACGGGGAGCTGTTTTTT. It codes for CASSLAGRDGELFF. The full variable domain, in which reference TRBV7-9 and TRBJ2-2 provide the parts outside the CDR3, is DTGVSQNPRHKITKRGQNVTFRCDPISEHNRLYWYRQTLGQGPEFLTYFQNEAQLEKSRLLSDRFSAERPKGSFSTLEIQRTEQGDSAMYLCASSLAGRDGELFFGEGSRLTVL.

Many counts were recorded for this clonotype. This chain uses TRBV7-9 with TRBJ2-3; 9 bases are a match to TRBD2. The germline CDR1 and CDR2 sequences are SEHNR and FQNEAQ (reference sequence). The CDR3 is 15 residues long. The ends lost 3 bases at V and 2 bases at J; junction bases unmatched: 3. CDR3 residues: CASSFLAGNTDTQYF. The CDR3 nucleotides read TGTGCCAGCAGCTTTCTAGCGGGGAACACAGATACGCAGTATTTT.

This clonotype was recorded a few times. The chain joins TRBV19 to TRBJ2-1, with 14 bases identical to TRBD2. CDR3 length: 16 residues. J was trimmed by 10 bases and V by 5 bases; bases with no gene match: 10. CDR1 is LNHDA and CDR2 is SQIVND in the germline V gene (reference sequence). The CDR3 DNA is TGTGCCAGTAGTGGAGCCGGGACTAGCGGGAGTTACGAGCAGTTCTTC. It specifies CASSGAGTSGSYEQFF.

On this clonotype itself: The junction departs from the called germline gene at one end, perhaps through a read error. The V call is TRBV7-3, the J call TRBJ2-3, with 7 bases lining up with TRBD2. The CDR3 consists of 15 residues. CDR1 and CDR2 (germline): SGHTA, FQGTGA. DNA of the CDR3: TGTGCCAGCAGCTTAAGGGGACTACCCACAGGTACGCAGTATTTT. Its translation: CASSLRGLPTGTQYF.

This clonotype was picked up a small number of times. The chain carries TRBV5-1 and TRBJ2-3; possibly TRBD2 for D (8 bases). CDR3 length equals 17 residues. The V gene's germline CDR1 is SGHRS and CDR2 YFSETQ. Trimming took off 5 bases at V and 4 bases at J, with 23 bases between the two ends. In DNA, the CDR3 is TGCGCCAGCAGTAGAGGGGGCGCGGCTAGCGGGTCAGATACGCAGTATTTT. Encoded protein: CASSRGGAASGSDTQYF.